This TCR beta chain was captured in a study of T-cell memory formation after mild COVID-19. This clonotype has ten or more counts. Its target is not known. Study conclusions and caveats: Memory from before infection featured some responding clones, which suggests cross-reactive memory joined. Balance between CD4 and CD8 was seen in clones contracting day 15 to 85, and a CD4+ lean was seen in later expanders.

Constant-segment primers and 5'RACE yielded cDNA libraries for TCR alpha and TCR beta, each carrying sample barcodes and UMIs. TCRdb re-analysed the 5' RACE reads in MiXCR, keeping a single row per CDR3 protein. This table holds about 350,000 distinct CDR3 sequences, approximately 15% found once. The sequence came from a man in his late teens or twenties who had mild COVID-19 (a few samples of this study predate the infection). Cell type and time point are not known. The sequenced sample consisted of PBMCs or a T cell subset sorted from them (not recorded which).

The DNA of the CDR3 is TGTGCCAGCAGCTTGGGACAGGGGTTCACCGGGGAGCTGTTTTTT. Translation: CASSLGQGFTGELFF. The chain is built from TRBV7-9 and TRBJ2-2; 10 bases are shared with TRBD1. Germline V gene sequence: CDR1 SEHNR, CDR2 FQNEAQ (reference sequence). CDR3 length equals 15 residues. Unmatched junction bases numbered 2, after V lost 3 bases and J lost 4 bases. The full variable domain, completed using reference TRBV7-9 and TRBJ2-2, is DTGVSQNPRHKITKRGQNVTFRCDPISEHNRLYWYRQTLGQGPEFLTYFQNEAQLEKSRLLSDRFSAERPKGSFSTLEIQRTEQGDSAMYLCASSLGQGFTGELFFGEGSRLTVL.